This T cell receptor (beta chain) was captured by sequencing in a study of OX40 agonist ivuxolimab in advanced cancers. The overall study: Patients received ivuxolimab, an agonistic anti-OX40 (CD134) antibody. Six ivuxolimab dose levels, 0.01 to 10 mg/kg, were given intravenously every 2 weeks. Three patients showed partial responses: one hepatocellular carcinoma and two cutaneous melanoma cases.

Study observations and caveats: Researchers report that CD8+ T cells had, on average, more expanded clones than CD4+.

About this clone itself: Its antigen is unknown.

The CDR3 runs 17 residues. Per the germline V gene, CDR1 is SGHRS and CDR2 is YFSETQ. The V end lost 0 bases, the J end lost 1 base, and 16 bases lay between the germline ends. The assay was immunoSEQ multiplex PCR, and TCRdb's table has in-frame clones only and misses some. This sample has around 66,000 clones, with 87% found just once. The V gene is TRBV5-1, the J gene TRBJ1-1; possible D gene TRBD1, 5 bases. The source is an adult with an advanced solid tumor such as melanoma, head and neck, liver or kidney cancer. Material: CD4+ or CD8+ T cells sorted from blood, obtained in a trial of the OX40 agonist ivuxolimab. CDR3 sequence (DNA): TGCGCCAGCAGCTTGGCCGTCAGGGAGGATTGGAACACTGAAGCTTTCTTT. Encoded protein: CASSLAVREDWNTEAFF.